What follows describes a single T cell receptor beta chain. The data were obtained in a study of blood T cell repertoires in COVID-19. Overall study context: COVID-19 samples from acute and convalescent phases originated in the United States, Italy and Spain. PBMCs, B-cell-depleted T cells, or T cells were the source of the cDNA or gDNA that made up the material.

Per the study methods: Reference gene primer amplification yielded estimated nucleated cell counts. Some clones are missing from TCRdb's copy, which holds only in-frame ones; the method was immunoSEQ multiplex PCR. The DNA gave D and trimming, while V, J and clone size come from that table. The table has 100,000 to 150,000 clones, just under 85% seen once. With V trimmed by 5 bases and J by 4 bases, 15 bases remained unmatched. This CDR3 spans 17 amino acids. CDR1 and CDR2 from the germline V gene are SGHRS and YFSETQ. The TCR was taken from a woman aged 50 to 60 with acute or convalescent COVID-19. Sequencing used peripheral blood. The V call is TRBV5-1, the J call TRBJ2-3; TRBD2 matches at 8 bases. This CDR3 reads CASSSGVAGIAPDTQYF. For the CDR3, the DNA is TGCGCCAGCAGTAGTGGGGTAGCGGGGATCGCTCCAGATACGCAGTATTTT.